Listed below are T cell receptor beta chains from one sample, sequenced in a study of cytomegalovirus exposure and HLA in healthy donors. The table came from immunoSEQ multiplex PCR; TCRdb's copy has only in-frame clones and leaves some out. Among roughly 130,000 clones, 76% were seen once, and the ten largest hold 1.5% to 2%. The sequenced sample was PBMCs. These receptors came from a man between 35 and 55 years old in good health and CMV-seronegative. Both conserved end residues are part of each CDR3. A D gene is named only where the DNA matches it firmly. Size is stated for part of the rows, as once, few or many counts, or as a class when the clone is expanded.

clone_size j_call d_call v_call cdr3_aa cdr3_nt
few TRBJ2-2 . TRBV6-5 CASSRWTATGELFF TGTGCCAGCAGTCGGTGGACAGCCACCGGGGAGCTGTTTTTT
. TRBJ2-1 . TRBV19 CASSITYRGVNEQFF TGTGCCAGTAGTATAACGTATCGGGGTGTCAATGAGCAGTTCTTC
. TRBJ1-6 . TRBV27 CASSRSQGIGNSPLHF TGTGCCAGCAGCCGATCACAGGGCATTGGGAATTCACCCCTCCACTTT
. TRBJ2-5 . TRBV6-5 CASSYPARETQYF TGTGCCAGCAGTTACCCTGCTAGGGAGACCCAGTACTTC
. TRBJ1-2 TRBD1 TRBV7-9 CASSLLTGLLVYGYTF TGTGCCAGCAGCTTACTGACAGGGCTGCTGGTCTATGGCTACACCTTC
. TRBJ1-1 . TRBV7-6 CASSRPQGRNTEAFF TGTGCCAGCAGCCGCCCGCAGGGCCGGAACACTGAAGCTTTCTTT
. TRBJ1-1 TRBD1 TRBV5-1 CASSSTDRVGTEAFF TGCGCCAGCAGCTCAACCGACAGGGTCGGCACTGAAGCTTTCTTT
few TRBJ2-5 . TRBV27 CASSPGSVGETQYF TGTGCCAGCAGCCCCGGTTCAGTCGGGGAGACCCAGTACTTC
. TRBJ2-7 TRBD1 TRBV19 CASSVRDRVYEQYF TGTGCCAGTAGTGTCCGGGACAGGGTTTACGAGCAGTACTTC
few TRBJ2-1 TRBD2 TRBV27 CASSLLGGSSYNEQFF TGTGCCAGCAGTTTATTGGGCGGGAGTTCCTACAATGAGCAGTTCTTC
. TRBJ1-2 . TRBV19 CASRPPGTGYTF TGTGCCAGTAGGCCCCCCGGGACAGGCTACACCTTC
. TRBJ1-3 TRBD1 TRBV5-8 CASSLGDRDSGNTIYF TGTGCCAGCAGCTTGGGCGACAGGGACTCTGGAAACACCATATATTTT
few TRBJ1-6 TRBD1 TRBV19 CASSSLGDRYSPLHF TGTGCCAGTAGTTCTCTCGGGGACAGGTATTCACCCCTCCACTTT
. TRBJ2-7 TRBD1 TRBV9 CASSVGGTGNSYEQYF TGTGCCAGCAGCGTAGGGGGGACAGGGAACTCCTACGAGCAGTACTTC
. TRBJ2-1 . TRBV28 CASSAATGAYNEQFF TGTGCCAGCAGCGCGGCGACCGGCGCCTACAATGAGCAGTTCTTC
. TRBJ1-6 . TRBV15 CATSREGAHSPLHF TGTGCCACCAGCAGGGAAGGGGCACATTCACCCCTCCACTTT
. TRBJ2-2 TRBD2 TRBV7-6 CASSPLLAGEVGTGELFF TGTGCCAGCAGCCCCTTACTAGCGGGGGAGGTAGGCACCGGGGAGCTGTTTTTT
. TRBJ2-5 TRBD2 TRBV5-4 CASSITGGIAGNQETQYF TGTGCCAGCAGCATTACGGGGGGAATAGCGGGGAACCAAGAGACCCAGTACTTC
once TRBJ2-2 . TRBV5-1 CASSFTSLKTGELFF TGCGCCAGCAGCTTCACTAGTCTGAAGACCGGGGAGCTGTTTTTT
. TRBJ1-5 TRBD1 TRBV10-3 CAISEQGSDSNQPQHF TGTGCCATCAGTGAACAGGGGAGCGATAGCAATCAGCCCCAGCATTTT
few TRBJ2-1 . TRBV28 CASSFHLTYNEQFF TGTGCCAGCAGTTTCCACTTAACCTACAATGAGCAGTTCTTC
. TRBJ2-5 TRBD2 TRBV7-9 CASRPRDLAGGPSQETQYF TGTGCCAGCAGGCCCCGGGACCTCGCGGGGGGGCCATCTCAAGAGACCCAGTACTTC
. TRBJ2-3 . TRBV19 CASSTGTSFGDTQYF TGTGCCAGTAGTACCGGGACTTCTTTTGGAGATACGCAGTATTTT
. TRBJ2-7 . TRBV11-2 CASSLGVHEQYF TGTGCCAGCAGCTTAGGAGTCCACGAGCAGTACTTC
. TRBJ1-6 TRBD1 TRBV5-8 CASSLGDRASPLHF TGTGCCAGCAGCTTGGGGGACAGGGCTTCACCCCTCCACTTT
. TRBJ2-7 . TRBV4-1 CASSHNYGGGGEQYF TGCGCCAGCAGCCATAATTATGGGGGAGGGGGCGAGCAGTACTTC
. TRBJ2-3 TRBD2 TRBV7-9 CASSHRTGGEDTQYF TGTGCCAGCAGCCATAGGACGGGGGGGGAAGATACGCAGTATTTT
. TRBJ1-5 . TRBV28 CASSTTVYNSNQPQHF TGTGCCAGCAGTACGACAGTGTACAATAGCAATCAGCCCCAGCATTTT
. TRBJ1-2 TRBD1 TRBV19 CASSNPGGGGDYGYTF TGTGCCAGTAGTAACCCAGGGGGCGGTGGTGACTATGGCTACACCTTC
. TRBJ2-2 TRBD1 TRBV16 CASSQSGTGGTGELFF TGTGCCAGCAGCCAATCAGGGACAGGGGGCACCGGGGAGCTGTTTTTT
. TRBJ1-3 TRBD1 TRBV27 CASSLVGQGRGNTIYF TGTGCCAGCAGTTTAGTAGGACAGGGGAGAGGAAACACCATATATTTT
. TRBJ2-1 . TRBV7-3 CASSLGSGNEQFF TGTGCCAGCAGCTTAGGTAGCGGCAATGAGCAGTTCTTC
few TRBJ1-2 TRBD1 TRBV28 CASSFPPGQGSNYGYTF TGTGCCAGCAGTTTTCCCCCGGGACAGGGATCAAACTATGGCTACACCTTC
. TRBJ2-3 . TRBV6-1 CASSQLAPGTDTQYF TGTGCCAGCAGTCAACTAGCCCCCGGCACAGATACGCAGTATTTT
. TRBJ2-7 . TRBV6-5 CASSYSTGSPYEQYF TGTGCCAGCAGTTATTCAACCGGGAGTCCCTACGAGCAGTACTTC
. TRBJ1-1 . TRBV7-2 CASSLAPGGGDTEAFF TGTGCCAGCAGCTTAGCCCCCGGAGGTGGGGACACTGAAGCTTTCTTT
. TRBJ2-4 TRBD2 TRBV7-6 CASSHPRASGGGSKNIQYF TGTGCCAGCAGCCACCCCAGGGCTAGCGGGGGGGGATCCAAAAACATTCAGTACTTC
. TRBJ2-1 TRBD2 TRBV4-3 CASSQDPLLAGGYNEQFF TGCGCCAGCAGCCAAGACCCCCTACTAGCGGGGGGATACAATGAGCAGTTCTTC
. TRBJ1-6 TRBD1 TRBV7-9 CASSPRDRPYNSPLHF TGTGCCAGCAGCCCCCGGGACAGGCCCTATAATTCACCCCTCCACTTT
. TRBJ2-3 TRBD2 TRBV5-1 CASSAGLAGHTDTQYF TGCGCCAGCAGCGCCGGACTAGCGGGTCACACAGATACGCAGTATTTT
. TRBJ2-7 TRBD1 TRBV10-1 CASNSGGQGDYEQYF TGCGCCAGCAATTCCGGCGGACAGGGTGACTACGAGCAGTACTTC
. TRBJ1-1 . TRBV7-5 CVRSLGASPTGAFF TGTGTCAGAAGCTTAGGTGCCTCACCCACAGGAGCTTTCTTT